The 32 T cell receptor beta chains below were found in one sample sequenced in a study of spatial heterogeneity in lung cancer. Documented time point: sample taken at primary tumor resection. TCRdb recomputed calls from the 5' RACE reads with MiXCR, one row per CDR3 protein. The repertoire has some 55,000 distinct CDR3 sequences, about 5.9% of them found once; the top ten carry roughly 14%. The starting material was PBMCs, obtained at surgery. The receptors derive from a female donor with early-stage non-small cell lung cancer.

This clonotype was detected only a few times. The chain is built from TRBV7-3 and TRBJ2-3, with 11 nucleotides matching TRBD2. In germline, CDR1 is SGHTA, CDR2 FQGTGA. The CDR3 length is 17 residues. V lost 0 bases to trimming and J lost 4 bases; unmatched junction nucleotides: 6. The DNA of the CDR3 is TGTGCCAGCAGCTTAACGGGGCTAGCGGGAGGATCAGATACGCAGTATTTT. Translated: CASSLTGLAGGSDTQYF. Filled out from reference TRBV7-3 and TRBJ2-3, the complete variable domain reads GAGVSQTPSNKVTEKGKYVELRCDPISGHTALYWYRQSLGQGPEFLIYFQGTGAADDSGLPNDRFFAVRPEGSVSTLKIQRTERGDSAVYLCASSLTGLAGGSDTQYFGPGTRLTVL.

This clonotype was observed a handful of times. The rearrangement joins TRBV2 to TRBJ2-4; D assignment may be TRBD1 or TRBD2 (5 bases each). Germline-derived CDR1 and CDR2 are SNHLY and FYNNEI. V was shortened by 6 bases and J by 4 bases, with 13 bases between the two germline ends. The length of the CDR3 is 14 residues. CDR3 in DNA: TGTGCCAGCAGCCCCGGGACGAGTAAAAACATTCAGTACTTC. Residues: CASSPGTSKNIQYF.

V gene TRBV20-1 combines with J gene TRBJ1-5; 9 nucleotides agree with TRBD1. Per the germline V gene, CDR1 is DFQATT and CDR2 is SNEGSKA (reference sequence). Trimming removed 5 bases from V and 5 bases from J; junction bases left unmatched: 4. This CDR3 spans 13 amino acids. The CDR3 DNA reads TGCAGTGCTTCCCGGACAGGGGATCAGCCCCAGCATTTT. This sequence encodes CSASRTGDQPQHF.

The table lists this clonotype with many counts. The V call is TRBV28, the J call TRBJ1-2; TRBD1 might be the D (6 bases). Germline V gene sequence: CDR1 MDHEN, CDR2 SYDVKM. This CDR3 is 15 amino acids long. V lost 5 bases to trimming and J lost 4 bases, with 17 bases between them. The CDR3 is CASSPTGMGLYGYTF. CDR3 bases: TGTGCCAGCAGTCCCACAGGGATGGGGCTCTATGGCTACACCTTC.

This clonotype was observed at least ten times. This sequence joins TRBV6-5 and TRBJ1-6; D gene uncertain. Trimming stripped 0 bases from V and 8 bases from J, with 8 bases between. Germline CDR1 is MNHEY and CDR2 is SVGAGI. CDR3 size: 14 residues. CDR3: CASSYSEADSPLHF. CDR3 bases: TGTGCCAGCAGTTACTCGGAGGCTGATTCACCCCTCCACTTT.

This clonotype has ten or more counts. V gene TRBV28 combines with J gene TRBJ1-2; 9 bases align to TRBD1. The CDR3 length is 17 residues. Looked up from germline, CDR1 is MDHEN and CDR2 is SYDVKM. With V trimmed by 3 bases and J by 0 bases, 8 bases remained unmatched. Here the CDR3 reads CASSFQGTGKANYGYTF. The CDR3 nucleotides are TGTGCCAGCAGTTTTCAAGGGACAGGGAAGGCTAACTATGGCTACACCTTC.

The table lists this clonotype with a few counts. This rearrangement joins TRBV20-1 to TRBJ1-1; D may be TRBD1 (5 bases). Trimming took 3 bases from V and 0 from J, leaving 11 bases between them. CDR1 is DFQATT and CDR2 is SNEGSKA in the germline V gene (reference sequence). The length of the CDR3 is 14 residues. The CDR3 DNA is TGCAGTGCTAGCCAGGGCCAACTGAACACTGAAGCTTTCTTT. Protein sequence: CSASQGQLNTEAFF.

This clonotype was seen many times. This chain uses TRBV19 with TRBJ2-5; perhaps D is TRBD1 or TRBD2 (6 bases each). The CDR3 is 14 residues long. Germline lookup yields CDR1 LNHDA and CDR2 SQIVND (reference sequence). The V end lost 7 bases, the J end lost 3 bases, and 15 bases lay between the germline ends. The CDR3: CASTPGDKKETQYF. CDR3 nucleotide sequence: TGTGCCAGTACCCCGGGGGACAAAAAAGAGACCCAGTACTTC.

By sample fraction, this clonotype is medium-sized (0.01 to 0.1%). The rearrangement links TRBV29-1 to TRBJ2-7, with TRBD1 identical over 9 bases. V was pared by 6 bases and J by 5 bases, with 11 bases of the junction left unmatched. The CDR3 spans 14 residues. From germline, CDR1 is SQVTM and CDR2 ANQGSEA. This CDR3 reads CSVRNLDRGDEQYF. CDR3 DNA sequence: TGCAGCGTCCGAAACCTAGACAGGGGGGACGAGCAGTACTTC.

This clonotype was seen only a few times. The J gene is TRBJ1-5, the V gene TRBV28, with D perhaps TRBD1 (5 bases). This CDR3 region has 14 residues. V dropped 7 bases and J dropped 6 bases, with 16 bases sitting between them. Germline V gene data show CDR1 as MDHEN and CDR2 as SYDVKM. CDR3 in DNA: TGTGCCAGCACCTCTACGACAGCTATTCAGCCCCAGCATTTT. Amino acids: CASTSTTAIQPQHF.

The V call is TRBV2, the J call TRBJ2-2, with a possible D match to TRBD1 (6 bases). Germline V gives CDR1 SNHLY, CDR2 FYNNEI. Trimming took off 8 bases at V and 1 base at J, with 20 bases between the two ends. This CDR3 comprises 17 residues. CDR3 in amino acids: CASSIPQGPGNTGELFF. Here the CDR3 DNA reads TGTGCCAGCTCCATCCCACAGGGACCCGGGAACACCGGGGAGCTGTTTTTT.

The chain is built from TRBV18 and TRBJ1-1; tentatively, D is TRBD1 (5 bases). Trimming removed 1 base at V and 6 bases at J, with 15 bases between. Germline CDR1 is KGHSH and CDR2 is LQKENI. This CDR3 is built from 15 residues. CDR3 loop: CASSPRRDLGAEAFF. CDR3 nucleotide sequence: TGTGCCAGCTCACCACGTCGGGACCTAGGGGCTGAAGCTTTCTTT.

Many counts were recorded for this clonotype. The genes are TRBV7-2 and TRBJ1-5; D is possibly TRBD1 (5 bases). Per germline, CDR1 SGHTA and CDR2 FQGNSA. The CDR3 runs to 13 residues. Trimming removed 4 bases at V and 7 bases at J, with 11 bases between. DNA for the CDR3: TGTGCCAGCAGCTCCGTCAGGGACCAGCCCCAGCATTTT. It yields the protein CASSSVRDQPQHF.

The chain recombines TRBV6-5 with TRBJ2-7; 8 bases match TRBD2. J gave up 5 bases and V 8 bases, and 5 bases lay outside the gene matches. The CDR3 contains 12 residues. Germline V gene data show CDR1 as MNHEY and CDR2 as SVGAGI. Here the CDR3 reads CASSRGGHEQYF. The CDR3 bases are TGTGCCAGCTCCCGGGGGGGCCACGAGCAGTACTTC.

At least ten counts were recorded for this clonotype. The CDR3 nucleotides are TGTGCCAGCAGTGAAGCGGGCGGCTCCTTGAACACTGAAGCTTTCTTT. It codes for CASSEAGGSLNTEAFF. The chain carries TRBV2 and TRBJ1-1; D call uncertain. This CDR3 spans 16 amino acids. Germline V gene lookup returns CDR1 SNHLY and CDR2 FYNNEI. V lost 0 bases, J lost 0 bases, and 11 bases lay in between.

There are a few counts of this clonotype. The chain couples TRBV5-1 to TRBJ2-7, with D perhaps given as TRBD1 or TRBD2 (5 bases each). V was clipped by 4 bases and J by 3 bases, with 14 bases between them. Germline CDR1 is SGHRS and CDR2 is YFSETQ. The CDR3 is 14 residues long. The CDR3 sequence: CASSEWDGIYEQYF. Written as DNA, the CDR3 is TGCGCCAGCAGCGAATGGGACGGGATCTACGAGCAGTACTTC. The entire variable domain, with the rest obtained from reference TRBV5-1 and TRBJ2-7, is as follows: KAGVTQTPRYLIKTRGQQVTLSCSPISGHRSVSWYQQTPGQGLQFLFEYFSETQRNKGNFPGRFSGRQFSNSRSEMNVSTLELGDSALYLCASSEWDGIYEQYFGPGTRLTVT.

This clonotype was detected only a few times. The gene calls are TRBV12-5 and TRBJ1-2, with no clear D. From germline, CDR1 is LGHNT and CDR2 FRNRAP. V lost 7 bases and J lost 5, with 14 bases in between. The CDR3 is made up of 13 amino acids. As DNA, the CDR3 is TGTGCTAGTGCCAAAGGGCATCTTTATGGCTACACCTTC. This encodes CASAKGHLYGYTF.

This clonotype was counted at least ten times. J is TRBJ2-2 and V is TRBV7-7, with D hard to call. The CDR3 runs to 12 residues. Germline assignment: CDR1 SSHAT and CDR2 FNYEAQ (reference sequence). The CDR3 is CAFSPNTGELFF. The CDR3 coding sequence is TGTGCTTTCTCCCCTAACACCGGGGAGCTGTTTTTT. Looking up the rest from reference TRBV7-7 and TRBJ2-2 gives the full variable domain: GAGVSQSPRYKVTKRGQDVTLRCDPISSHATLYWYQQALGQGPEFLTYFNYEAQPDKSGLPSDRFSAERPEGSISTLTIQRTEQRDSAMYRCAFSPNTGELFFGEGSRLTVL.

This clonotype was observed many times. This CDR3 is CASSLGDTQYF. Here the CDR3 DNA reads TGCGCCAGCAGCTTGGGAGATACGCAGTATTTT. This chain joins TRBV5-1 and TRBJ2-3; D gene unclear. This CDR3 contains 11 residues. V was trimmed by 0 bases and J by 5 bases, leaving 1 base between them. CDR1 and CDR2 (germline): SGHRS, YFSETQ.

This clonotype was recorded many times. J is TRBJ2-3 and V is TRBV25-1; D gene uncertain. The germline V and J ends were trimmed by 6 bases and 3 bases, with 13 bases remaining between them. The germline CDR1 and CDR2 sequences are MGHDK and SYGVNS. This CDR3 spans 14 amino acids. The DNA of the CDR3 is TGTGCCAGCAGCGCCGGTACCGGGACAGATACGCAGTATTTT. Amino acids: CASSAGTGTDTQYF.

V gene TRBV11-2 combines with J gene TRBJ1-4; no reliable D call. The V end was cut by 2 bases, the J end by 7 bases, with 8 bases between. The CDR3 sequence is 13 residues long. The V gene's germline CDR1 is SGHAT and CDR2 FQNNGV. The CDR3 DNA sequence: TGTGCCAGCAGCTTATCGGGAGTTGAAAAACTGTTTTTT. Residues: CASSLSGVEKLFF.

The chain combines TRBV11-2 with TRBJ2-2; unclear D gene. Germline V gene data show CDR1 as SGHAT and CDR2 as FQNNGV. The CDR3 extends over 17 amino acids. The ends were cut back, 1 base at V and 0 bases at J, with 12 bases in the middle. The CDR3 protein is CASSLGYGKANTGELFF. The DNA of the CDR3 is TGTGCCAGCAGCTTAGGTTATGGGAAAGCGAACACCGGGGAGCTGTTTTTT.

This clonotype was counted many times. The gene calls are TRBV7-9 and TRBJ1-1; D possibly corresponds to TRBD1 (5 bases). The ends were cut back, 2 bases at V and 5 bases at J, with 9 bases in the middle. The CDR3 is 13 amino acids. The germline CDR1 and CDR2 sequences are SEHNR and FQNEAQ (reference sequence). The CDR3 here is CASSLNWGTEAFF. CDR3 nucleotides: TGTGCCAGCAGCTTAAATTGGGGGACTGAAGCTTTCTTT.

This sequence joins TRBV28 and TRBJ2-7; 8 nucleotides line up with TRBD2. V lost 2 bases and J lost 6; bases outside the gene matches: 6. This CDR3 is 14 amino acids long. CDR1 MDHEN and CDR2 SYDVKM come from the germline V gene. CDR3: CASSLGLALPEQYF. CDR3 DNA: TGTGCCAGCAGTTTAGGACTAGCTCTCCCCGAGCAGTACTTC.

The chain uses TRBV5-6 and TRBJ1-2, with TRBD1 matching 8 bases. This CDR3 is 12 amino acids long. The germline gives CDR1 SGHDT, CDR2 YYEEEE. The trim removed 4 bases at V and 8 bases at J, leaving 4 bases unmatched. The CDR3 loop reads CASSPDREGYTF. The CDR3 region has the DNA TGTGCCAGCAGCCCGGACAGGGAAGGCTACACCTTC. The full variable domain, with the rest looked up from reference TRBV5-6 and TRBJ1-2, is DAGVTQSPTHLIKTRGQQVTLRCSPKSGHDTVSWYQQALGQGPQFIFQYYEEEERQRGNFPDRFSGHQFPNYSSELNVNALLLGDSALYLCASSPDREGYTFGSGTRLTVV.

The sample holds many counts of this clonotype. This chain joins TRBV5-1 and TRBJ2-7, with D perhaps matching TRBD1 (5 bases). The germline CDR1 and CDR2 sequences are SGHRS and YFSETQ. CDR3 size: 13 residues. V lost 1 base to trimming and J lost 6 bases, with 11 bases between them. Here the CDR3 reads CASSLPGNGEQYV. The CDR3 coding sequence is TGCGCCAGCAGCTTGCCAGGGAATGGCGAGCAGTACGTC.

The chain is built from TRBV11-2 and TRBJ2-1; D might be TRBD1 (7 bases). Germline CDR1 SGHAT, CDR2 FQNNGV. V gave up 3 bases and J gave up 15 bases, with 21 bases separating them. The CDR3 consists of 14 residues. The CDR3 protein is CASSLTEGAPLPFF. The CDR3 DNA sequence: TGTGCCAGCAGCTTGACGGAGGGGGCCCCATTGCCGTTCTTC.

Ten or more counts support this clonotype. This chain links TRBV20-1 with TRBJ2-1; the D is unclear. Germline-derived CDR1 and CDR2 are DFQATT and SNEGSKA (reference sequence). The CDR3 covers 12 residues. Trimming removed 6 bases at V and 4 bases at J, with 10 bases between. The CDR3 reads CSAGTGYNEQFF. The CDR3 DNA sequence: TGCAGTGCCGGTACGGGTTACAATGAGCAGTTCTTC.

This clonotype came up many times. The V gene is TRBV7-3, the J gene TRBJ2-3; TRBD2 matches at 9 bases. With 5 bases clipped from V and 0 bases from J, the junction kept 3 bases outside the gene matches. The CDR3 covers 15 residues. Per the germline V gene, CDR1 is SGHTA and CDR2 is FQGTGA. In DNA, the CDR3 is TGTGCCAGCAGCCGTAGCGGGGGCAGCACAGATACGCAGTATTTT. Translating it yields CASSRSGGSTDTQYF.

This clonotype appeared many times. Here the CDR3 reads CSARRDGYSNQPQHF. Written as DNA, the CDR3 is TGCAGTGCTAGACGGGACGGTTATAGCAATCAGCCCCAGCATTTT. The rearrangement links TRBV20-1 to TRBJ1-5; a weak D match, TRBD1 (5 bases). Trimming removed 2 bases from V and 0 bases from J, with 11 bases in between. This CDR3 spans 15 amino acids. Germline CDR1 reads DFQATT; CDR2 reads SNEGSKA (reference sequence).

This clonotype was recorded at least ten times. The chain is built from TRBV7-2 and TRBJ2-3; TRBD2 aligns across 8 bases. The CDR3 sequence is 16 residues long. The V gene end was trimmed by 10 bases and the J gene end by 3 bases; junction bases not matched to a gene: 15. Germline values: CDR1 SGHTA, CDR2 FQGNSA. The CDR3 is CATPRSGSSSTDTQYF. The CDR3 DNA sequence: TGTGCCACCCCTAGGAGCGGGAGTTCTTCGACAGATACGCAGTATTTT.

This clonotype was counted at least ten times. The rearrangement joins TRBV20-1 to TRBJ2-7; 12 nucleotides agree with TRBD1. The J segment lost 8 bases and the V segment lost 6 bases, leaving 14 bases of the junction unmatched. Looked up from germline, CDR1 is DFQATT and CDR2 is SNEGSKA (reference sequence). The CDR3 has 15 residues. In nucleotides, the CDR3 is TGCAGTGCCATAATTTCCCGGGACAGGGGGCATAAGCAGTACTTC. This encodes CSAIISRDRGHKQYF.